These 14 T cell receptor beta chains share one sample of origin, sequenced in a study of blood T cell repertoires in COVID-19. The method was immunoSEQ multiplex PCR; TCRdb's version includes in-frame clones alone and lacks a portion of them. The repertoire holds more than 55,000 clones, with approximately 79% as singletons. Sequencing was done on a sample of peripheral blood. The receptors stem from a human donor in a cohort sampled during active COVID-19.

The chain joins TRBV6-5 to TRBJ1-1; 8 bases match TRBD1. CDR3 length equals 14 residues. Trimming at V came to 6 bases and at J to 1 base, leaving 4 bases not matched to a gene. The V gene's germline CDR1 is MNHEY and CDR2 SVGAGI. The DNA of the CDR3 is TGTGCCAGCAGGGCGGACAGGGCGAACACTGAAGCTTTCTTT. It codes for CASRADRANTEAFF.

The rearrangement joins TRBV5-1 to TRBJ2-3; 7 nucleotides line up with TRBD1. The CDR3 runs 18 residues. The V gene's germline CDR1 is SGHRS and CDR2 YFSETQ. The trim removed 0 bases at V and 2 bases at J, leaving 12 bases unmatched. DNA of the CDR3: TGCGCCAGCAGCTTGGCTATATCCAACAGGGGCCACACAGATACGCAGTATTTT. Amino acids: CASSLAISNRGHTDTQYF.

CDR3 loop: CASSHYRLAGEETQYF. CDR3 nucleotide sequence: TGTGCCAGCAGCCATTACCGACTAGCGGGAGAAGAGACCCAGTACTTC. This chain connects TRBV3-1 (or the pseudogene TRBV3-2) to TRBJ2-5; TRBD2 matches 12 bases. The CDR3 consists of 16 residues. CDR1 is LGHDT and CDR2 is YNNKEL in the germline V gene (reference sequence). V trimming: 3 bases; J trimming: 3 bases; junction bases outside the gene matches: 5.

The chain carries TRBV6-5 and TRBJ2-3; no firm D call. The germline V gene has CDR1 MNHEY and CDR2 SVGAGI. The CDR3 runs to 11 residues. Between the trimmed V and J ends, which lost 5 bases and 2 bases, there was a span of 2 bases. CDR3 loop: CASSLTDTQYF. DNA of the CDR3: TGTGCCAGCAGTCTCACAGATACGCAGTATTTT.

The chain joins TRBV7-8 to TRBJ2-7; 9 nucleotides agree with TRBD1. Looked up from germline, CDR1 is SGHVS and CDR2 is FQNEAQ. The CDR3 spans 15 residues. Trimming at V came to 1 base and at J to 1 base, leaving 2 bases not matched to a gene. The CDR3 region has the DNA TGTGCCAGCAGCTTAGTCGGGACAGGGTCCTACGAGCAGTACTTC. Encoded protein: CASSLVGTGSYEQYF. The entire variable domain, with the rest obtained from reference TRBV7-8 and TRBJ2-7, is as follows: GAGVSQSPRYKVAKRGQDVALRCDPISGHVSLFWYQQALGQGPEFLTYFQNEAQLDKSGLPSDRFFAERPEGSVSTLKIQRTQQEDSAVYLCASSLVGTGSYEQYFGPGTRLTVT.

The genes are TRBV12-3 or TRBV12-4 and TRBJ2-7; no clear D gene. Trimming left V 6 bases short and J 6 bases short, with 9 bases between. CDR3 length: 11 residues. The CDR3 DNA sequence: TGTGCCAGCAGACTTTCAGGCGAGCAGTACTTC. It is translated as CASRLSGEQYF.

This clone was seen more than once but under ten times. The chain is built from TRBV19 and TRBJ2-3; possible D gene TRBD2, 6 bases. This CDR3 is 14 amino acids long. Germline V gives CDR1 LNHDA, CDR2 SQIVND (reference sequence). V lost 3 bases and J 2 bases, leaving 9 bases between the germline ends. The CDR3 sequence: CASSMAGSTDTQYF. DNA for the CDR3: TGTGCCAGTAGTATGGCGGGATCCACAGATACGCAGTATTTT. The whole variable domain, remainder taken from reference TRBV19 and TRBJ2-3, is DGGITQSPKYLFRKEGQNVTLSCEQNLNHDAMYWYRQDPGQGLRLIYYSQIVNDFQKGDIAEGYSVSREKKESFPLTVTSAQKNPTAFYLCASSMAGSTDTQYFGPGTRLTVL.

This clone was counted only a few times. This rearrangement joins TRBV7-3 to TRBJ2-2, with 10 bases aligning to TRBD2. Germline V gene lookup returns CDR1 SGHTA and CDR2 FQGTGA. The CDR3 consists of 15 residues. Trimming at V came to 1 base and at J to 4 bases, leaving 0 bases not matched to a gene. CDR3 sequence reads: CASSLRTSGTGELFF. The CDR3 nucleotides are TGTGCCAGCAGCTTAAGGACTAGCGGCACCGGGGAGCTGTTTTTT.

This sequence joins TRBV24-1 and TRBJ2-1, with 10 bases that match TRBD2. Per germline, CDR1 KGHDR and CDR2 SFDVKD. The CDR3 extends over 14 amino acids. The J segment lost 8 bases and the V segment lost 2 bases, leaving 2 bases of the junction unmatched. This CDR3 is CATSDYLAGDEQFF. CDR3 coding DNA: TGTGCCACCAGTGATTACCTAGCGGGAGATGAGCAGTTCTTC.

The rearrangement links TRBV6-6 to TRBJ2-7; TRBD2 agrees at 14 bases. The V gene end was trimmed by 0 bases and the J gene end by 4 bases; junction bases not matched to a gene: 2. The CDR3 has 16 residues. Germline V CDR1 and CDR2: MNHNY, SVGAGI (reference sequence). This chain's CDR3 is CASSYSTSGRGYEQYF. The DNA of the CDR3 is TGTGCCAGCAGTTACTCGACTAGCGGGAGGGGTTACGAGCAGTACTTC.

V and J are TRBV15 and TRBJ2-2; D possibly corresponds to TRBD2 (6 bases). The V gene's germline CDR1 is LNHNV and CDR2 YYDKDF (reference sequence). The CDR3 spans 16 residues. The V and J ends lost 1 base and 5 bases respectively, with 14 bases between them. This CDR3 reads CATSRGVQEGTGELFF. The CDR3 nucleotides read TGTGCCACCAGCAGAGGCGTCCAGGAGGGGACCGGGGAGCTGTTTTTT.

V and J are TRBV28 and TRBJ2-1; possibly TRBD1 for D (6 bases). This CDR3 spans 15 amino acids. Germline lookup yields CDR1 MDHEN and CDR2 SYDVKM. Trimming stripped 3 bases from V and 9 bases from J, with 18 bases between. In DNA form, the CDR3 reads TGTGCCAGCAGTTTGGGTAGACAGGTTAGGGCTGAGCAGTTCTTC. It is translated as CASSLGRQVRAEQFF.

The chain carries TRBV27 and TRBJ1-1, with TRBD1 matching over 7 bases. The germline V gene encodes CDR1 MNHEY and CDR2 SMNVEV (reference sequence). The CDR3 is 15 residues long. Trimming cost V 7 bases and J 8 bases; bases outside gene matches: 16. CDR3 region: CASKFGGGLGIEAFF. The CDR3 DNA reads TGTGCCAGCAAGTTTGGAGGGGGCCTAGGTATCGAAGCTTTCTTT.

The chain is built from TRBV18 and TRBJ2-7; 7 positions match TRBD2. The trim removed 6 bases at V and 2 bases at J, leaving 10 bases unmatched. The CDR3 totals 15 residues. Germline CDR1 KGHSH, CDR2 LQKENI. The CDR3 protein is CASSRPGGNPYEQYF. The CDR3 DNA reads as TGTGCCAGCTCGCGTCCGGGGGGAAATCCCTACGAGCAGTACTTC.